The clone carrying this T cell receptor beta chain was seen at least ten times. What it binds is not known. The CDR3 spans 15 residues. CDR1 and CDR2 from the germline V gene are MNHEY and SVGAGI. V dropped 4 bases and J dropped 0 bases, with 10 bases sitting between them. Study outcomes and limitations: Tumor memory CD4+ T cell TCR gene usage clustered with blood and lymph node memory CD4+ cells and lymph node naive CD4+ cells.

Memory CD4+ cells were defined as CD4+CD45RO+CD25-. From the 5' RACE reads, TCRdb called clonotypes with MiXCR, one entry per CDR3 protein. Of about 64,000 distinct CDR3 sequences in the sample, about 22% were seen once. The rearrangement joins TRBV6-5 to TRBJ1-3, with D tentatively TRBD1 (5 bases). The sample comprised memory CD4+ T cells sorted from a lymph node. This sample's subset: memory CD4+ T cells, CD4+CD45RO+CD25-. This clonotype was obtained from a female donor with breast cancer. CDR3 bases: TGTGCCAGCAGTTCGGGAGGGGCCTCTGGAAACACCATATATTTT. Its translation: CASSSGGASGNTIYF.